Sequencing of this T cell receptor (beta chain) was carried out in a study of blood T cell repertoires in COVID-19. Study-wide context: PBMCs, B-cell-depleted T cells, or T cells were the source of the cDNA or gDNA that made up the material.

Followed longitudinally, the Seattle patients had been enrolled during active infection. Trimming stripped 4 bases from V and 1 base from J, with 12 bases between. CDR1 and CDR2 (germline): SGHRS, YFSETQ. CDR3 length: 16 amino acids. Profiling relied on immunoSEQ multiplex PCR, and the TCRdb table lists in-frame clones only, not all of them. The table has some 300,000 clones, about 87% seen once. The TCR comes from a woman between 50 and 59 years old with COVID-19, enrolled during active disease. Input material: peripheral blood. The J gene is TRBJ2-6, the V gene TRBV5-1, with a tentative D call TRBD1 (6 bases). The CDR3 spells CASSPQGSSGANVLTF. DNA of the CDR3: TGCGCCAGCAGCCCACAGGGTTCTTCTGGGGCCAACGTCCTGACTTTC.